These T cell receptor beta chains were read from a single sample in a study of TIL therapy for anti-PD-1-resistant metastatic lung cancer. Clones were read by immunoSEQ multiplex PCR, and TCRdb kept only the in-frame ones, dropping some. The sample includes just under 60,000 clones, around 67% seen only once; the top ten take 1.5% to 2%. The source was blood, collected at baseline. The receptors derive from a person between 25 and 79 years old with non-small cell lung cancer. Both conserved end residues are part of each CDR3. The order of the fields is clone size, D gene, J gene, V gene, CDR3 length, CDR3 DNA, CDR3 protein. A D gene is named only where the DNA matches it firmly. The size entry is marked missing in some rows and otherwise reads once, few, many or a size class.

size: -
D: -
J: TRBJ1-5
V: TRBV28
length: 14
DNA: TGTGCCAGCAGTTTAAGGTCGGAGACACAGCCCCAGCATTTT
CDR3: CASSLRSETQPQHF

size: -
D: -
J: TRBJ2-5
V: TRBV20-1
length: 11
DNA: TGCAGTGCTAGAGCTACCGAGACCCAGTACTTC
CDR3: CSARATETQYF

size: few
D: TRBD1
J: TRBJ1-2
V: TRBV19
length: 15
DNA: TGTGCCAGTAGTTCCCCGGACAGGGGGCTGTATGGCTACACCTTC
CDR3: CASSSPDRGLYGYTF

size: -
D: -
J: TRBJ2-7
V: TRBV2
length: 15
DNA: TGTGCCAGCAGTGAATTTAGCAGGGGCTCATGGGAGCAGTACTTC
CDR3: CASSEFSRGSWEQYF

size: -
D: -
J: TRBJ1-2
V: TRBV7-8
length: 13
DNA: TGTGCCAGCAGGGGGGCTAAATTTTATGGCTACACCTTC
CDR3: CASRGAKFYGYTF

size: few
D: -
J: TRBJ1-4
V: TRBV7-9
length: 15
DNA: TGTGCCAGCAGCTTCGACCTGGGAAAGGGTGAAAAACTGTTTTTT
CDR3: CASSFDLGKGEKLFF

size: -
D: -
J: TRBJ1-2
V: TRBV7-2
length: 15
DNA: TGTGCCAGCAGCTTAGTCAGGGTCCCTAACTATGGCTACACCTTC
CDR3: CASSLVRVPNYGYTF

size: -
D: -
J: TRBJ2-7
V: TRBV6-5
length: 11
DNA: TGTGCCAGCAGTGGGTTCTACGAGCAGTACTTC
CDR3: CASSGFYEQYF

size: -
D: -
J: TRBJ2-1
V: TRBV20-1
length: 11
DNA: TGCAGTGCTAGAGTTGGGACTGAGCAGTTCTTC
CDR3: CSARVGTEQFF

size: -
D: -
J: TRBJ2-3
V: TRBV5-1
length: 16
DNA: TGCGCCAGCAGCACCTGGGGACTCTCTAGCACAGATACGCAGTATTTT
CDR3: CASSTWGLSSTDTQYF

size: -
D: -
J: TRBJ2-7
V: TRBV6-5
length: 14
DNA: TGTGCCAGCAGTTACCAGGACGATTCGGCAAAGCAGTACTTC
CDR3: CASSYQDDSAKQYF

size: -
D: -
J: TRBJ1-2
V: TRBV12-1
length: 16
DNA: TGTGCCAGCAGCCCCGTGACGGACGACGTTTCCTATGGCTACACCTTC
CDR3: CASSPVTDDVSYGYTF

size: -
D: TRBD1
J: TRBJ2-2
V: TRBV9
length: 17
DNA: TGTGCCAGCAGCGCCCCGAGGGACAGACAGAACACCGGGGAGCTGTTTTTT
CDR3: CASSAPRDRQNTGELFF

size: -
D: TRBD2
J: TRBJ2-1
V: TRBV27
length: 16
DNA: TGTGCCAGCAAAAGCGGGGGCTTGAGCTCCTACAATGAGCAGTTCTTC
CDR3: CASKSGGLSSYNEQFF

size: few
D: TRBD2
J: TRBJ2-1
V: TRBV6-5
length: 13
DNA: TGTGCCAGCAGTTACGGGGAGGGCAATGAGCAGTTCTTC
CDR3: CASSYGEGNEQFF

size: few
D: -
J: TRBJ1-6
V: TRBV9
length: 14
DNA: TGTGCCAGCAGCGTCGGACAGCAGAATTCACCCCTCCACTTT
CDR3: CASSVGQQNSPLHF

size: -
D: -
J: TRBJ1-5
V: TRBV28
length: 14
DNA: TGTGCCAGCAGTTTCACGGCACGGAATCAGCCCCAGCATTTT
CDR3: CASSFTARNQPQHF

size: few
D: TRBD1
J: TRBJ1-2
V: TRBV10-2
length: 14
DNA: TGCGCCAGCAGTCCGCAGGGGGACGGCTATGGCTACACCTTC
CDR3: CASSPQGDGYGYTF

size: -
D: -
J: TRBJ1-6
V: TRBV5-5
length: 15
DNA: TGTGCCAGCAGCTTTTTTGAAGCTGATAATTCACCCCTCCACTTT
CDR3: CASSFFEADNSPLHF

size: -
D: -
J: TRBJ2-1
V: TRBV5-1
length: 15
DNA: TGCGCCAGCTCTACCGAAGGGGTAGCCTACAATGAGCAGTTCTTC
CDR3: CASSTEGVAYNEQFF

size: -
D: -
J: TRBJ2-1
V: TRBV7-6
length: 17
DNA: TGTGCCAGCAGCTTATCGGGCGGGCAGATTTTATACAATGAGCAGTTCTTC
CDR3: CASSLSGGQILYNEQFF

size: -
D: TRBD1
J: TRBJ2-7
V: TRBV28
length: 12
DNA: TGTGCCAGCAGGGGACAGGACTACGAGCAGTACTTC
CDR3: CASRGQDYEQYF

size: -
D: -
J: TRBJ2-7
V: TRBV20-1
length: 10
DNA: TGCAGTGCTGATCGGGACGAGCAGTACTTC
CDR3: CSADRDEQYF

size: -
D: TRBD2
J: TRBJ2-1
V: TRBV4-3
length: 14
DNA: TGCGCCAGCAGCCAAGTAGGCGGGGGCAATGAGCAGTTCTTC
CDR3: CASSQVGGGNEQFF

size: -
D: -
J: TRBJ1-1
V: TRBV10-3
length: 13
DNA: TGTGCCATCAGTAGGGGTGTTGGCACTGAAGCTTTCTTT
CDR3: CAISRGVGTEAFF

size: -
D: -
J: TRBJ2-7
V: TRBV4-2
length: 15
DNA: TGTGCCAGCAGCCAAGCCTTGGGGAGGACCTACGAGCAGTACTTC
CDR3: CASSQALGRTYEQYF

size: -
D: -
J: TRBJ1-1
V: TRBV5-4
length: 14
DNA: TGTGCCAGCAGCTTGGGGGGGAGATGGACTGAAGCTTTCTTT
CDR3: CASSLGGRWTEAFF

size: -
D: -
J: TRBJ1-4
V: TRBV28
length: 12
DNA: TGTGCCATCCAAATCAGTCGTGAAAAACTGTTTTTT
CDR3: CAIQISREKLFF

size: -
D: -
J: TRBJ2-2
V: TRBV28
length: 12
DNA: TGTGCCAGCAGTGGGGGTACTGGGGAGCTGTTTTTT
CDR3: CASSGGTGELFF

size: -
D: -
J: TRBJ2-5
V: TRBV5-4
length: 14
DNA: TGTGCCAGCACCACCGGACAGTCCCAAGAGACCCAGTACTTC
CDR3: CASTTGQSQETQYF

size: few
D: -
J: TRBJ1-5
V: TRBV2
length: 15
DNA: TGTGCCAGCAGTGGGACACGGGGGGAAAACCAGCCCCAGCATTTT
CDR3: CASSGTRGENQPQHF

size: -
D: -
J: TRBJ1-2
V: TRBV19
length: 15
DNA: TGTGCCAGTAGTATTGGGGCCGGACAGTCCTATGGCTACACCTTC
CDR3: CASSIGAGQSYGYTF

size: few
D: -
J: TRBJ1-1
V: TRBV7-3
length: 14
DNA: TGTGCCAGCAGCTTTCAGCCGTCGAGTACTGAAGCTTTCTTT
CDR3: CASSFQPSSTEAFF

size: -
D: -
J: TRBJ1-6
V: TRBV4-2
length: 15
DNA: TGTGCCAGCAGCCCGATTTGGACCCGGGGTTCACCCCTCCACTTT
CDR3: CASSPIWTRGSPLHF

size: -
D: -
J: TRBJ2-3
V: TRBV27
length: 14
DNA: TGTGCCAGCAGTTCCCTCGGGACCGTAGATACGCAGTATTTT
CDR3: CASSSLGTVDTQYF

size: -
D: TRBD1
J: TRBJ2-7
V: TRBV11-3
length: 16
DNA: TGTGCCAGCAGCTTCGGGGTCGGACAGGGACACTACGAGCAGTACTTC
CDR3: CASSFGVGQGHYEQYF

size: -
D: TRBD2
J: TRBJ2-1
V: TRBV5-5
length: 20
DNA: TGTGCCAGCAGTTTCCAGAGGACTAGCGGGAGGACAAGCTCCTACAATGAGCAGTTCTTC
CDR3: CASSFQRTSGRTSSYNEQFF

size: -
D: -
J: TRBJ1-5
V: TRBV19
length: 13
DNA: TGTGCCAGTAGTATTAGCCGCGATCAGCCCCAGCATTTT
CDR3: CASSISRDQPQHF

size: -
D: TRBD2
J: TRBJ2-2
V: TRBV7-9
length: 14
DNA: TGTGCCAGCAGCTTCACAGCGGGGACCGGGGAGCTGTTTTTT
CDR3: CASSFTAGTGELFF

size: -
D: TRBD2
J: TRBJ2-3
V: TRBV19
length: 16
DNA: TGTGCCAGTAGTATAAATAGCGGGATTTTCACAGATACGCAGTATTTT
CDR3: CASSINSGIFTDTQYF

size: -
D: -
J: TRBJ1-1
V: TRBV7-8
length: 16
DNA: TGTGCCAGCAGCTTATCGGAGGGGCGAAGGAACACTGAAGCTTTCTTT
CDR3: CASSLSEGRRNTEAFF

size: -
D: TRBD2
J: TRBJ2-7
V: TRBV29-1
length: 14
DNA: TGCAGCGTGAGAGGCCTAGCGGGAGGGCCCGAGCAGTACTTC
CDR3: CSVRGLAGGPEQYF

size: -
D: -
J: TRBJ2-6
V: TRBV5-5
length: 15
DNA: TGTGCCAGCAGCTTGATAGTTTCTGGGGCCAACGTCCTGACTTTC
CDR3: CASSLIVSGANVLTF

size: -
D: TRBD1
J: TRBJ1-2
V: TRBV27
length: 12
DNA: TGTGCCAGCCGACAGGGGGCCCATGGCTACACCTTC
CDR3: CASRQGAHGYTF

size: few
D: -
J: TRBJ2-3
V: TRBV7-2
length: 14
DNA: TGTGCCAGCAGCTTAGCCCAAGTCCCCGATACGCAGTATTTT
CDR3: CASSLAQVPDTQYF

size: -
D: -
J: TRBJ2-7
V: TRBV6-6
length: 13
DNA: TGTGCCAGCAACAGCGGGACAGATTACGAGCAGTACTTC
CDR3: CASNSGTDYEQYF

size: -
D: -
J: TRBJ1-2
V: TRBV19
length: 12
DNA: TGTGCCAGTAGTGGACTGGAGTATGGCTACACCTTC
CDR3: CASSGLEYGYTF

size: -
D: -
J: TRBJ1-1
V: TRBV5-4
length: 14
DNA: TGTGCCAGCAGCCCCGTTAATTTGAACACTGAAGCTTTCTTT
CDR3: CASSPVNLNTEAFF

size: -
D: -
J: TRBJ1-5
V: TRBV4-3
length: 14
DNA: TGCGCCAGCAGCCAAGAGCGGGAGGGCCAGCCCCAGCATTTT
CDR3: CASSQEREGQPQHF

size: -
D: TRBD1
J: TRBJ1-2
V: TRBV9
length: 14
DNA: TGTGCCAGCAGACAGACAGGGTCTAACTATGGCTACACCTTC
CDR3: CASRQTGSNYGYTF

size: -
D: -
J: TRBJ1-2
V: TRBV27
length: 15
DNA: TGTGCCAGCAGTTTTACCGGGGCTGGGAACTATGGCTACACCTTC
CDR3: CASSFTGAGNYGYTF

size: -
D: -
J: TRBJ2-2
V: TRBV18
length: 13
DNA: TGTGCCAGCTCACCAAGACTAGATGGGGAGCTGTTTTTT
CDR3: CASSPRLDGELFF

size: -
D: -
J: TRBJ2-7
V: TRBV7-9
length: 13
DNA: TGTGCCAGCAGCCCTCCGGTTGGCTACGAGCAGTACTTC
CDR3: CASSPPVGYEQYF

size: -
D: -
J: TRBJ1-2
V: TRBV4-1
length: 17
DNA: TGCGCCAGCAGCGCGGGGTTCATACAGAGAGCTAACTATGGCTACACCTTC
CDR3: CASSAGFIQRANYGYTF

size: -
D: -
J: TRBJ1-1
V: TRBV19
length: 14
DNA: TGTGCCAGTATAAGGGGTCACCCAGGTTCTGAAGCTTTCTTT
CDR3: CASIRGHPGSEAFF

size: few
D: -
J: TRBJ1-5
V: TRBV28
length: 12
DNA: TGTGCCAGCAGTAGGATAAATCAGCCCCAGCATTTT
CDR3: CASSRINQPQHF

size: few
D: -
J: TRBJ1-2
V: TRBV19
length: 13
DNA: TGTGCCACCGACGGAACCTCTAACTATGGCTACACCTTC
CDR3: CATDGTSNYGYTF

size: -
D: TRBD2
J: TRBJ2-5
V: TRBV9
length: 15
DNA: TGTGCCAGCAGCGTAGCGAGCGGGAGGCAAGAGACCCAGTACTTC
CDR3: CASSVASGRQETQYF

size: -
D: -
J: TRBJ2-4
V: TRBV5-4
length: 11
DNA: TGTGCCAGCAGCTATCGAGGAGCGGAGTACTTC
CDR3: CASSYRGAEYF

size: -
D: -
J: TRBJ2-7
V: TRBV21-1
length: 13
DNA: TGTGCCAGCAGCAAAGCGGGACCTCAGGGGCAGTACTTC
CDR3: CASSKAGPQGQYF